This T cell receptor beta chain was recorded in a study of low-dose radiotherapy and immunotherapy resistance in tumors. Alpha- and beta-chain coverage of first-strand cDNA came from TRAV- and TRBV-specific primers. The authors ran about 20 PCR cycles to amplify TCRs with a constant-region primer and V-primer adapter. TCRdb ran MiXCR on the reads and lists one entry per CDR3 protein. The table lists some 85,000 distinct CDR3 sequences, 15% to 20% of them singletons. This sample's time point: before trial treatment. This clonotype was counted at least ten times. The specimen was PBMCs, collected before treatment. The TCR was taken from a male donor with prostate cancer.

The CDR3, as DNA: TGTGCCTGGAGCCGGGCTGGGGCAAATCGCGCAGATACGCAGTATTTT. This translates into CAWSRAGANRADTQYF. The rearrangement joins TRBV30 to TRBJ2-3; possible D gene TRBD1, 5 bases. Trimming took 3 bases from V and 4 from J, leaving 20 bases between them. In germline, CDR1 is GTSNPN, CDR2 SVGIG (reference sequence). The CDR3 totals 16 residues.